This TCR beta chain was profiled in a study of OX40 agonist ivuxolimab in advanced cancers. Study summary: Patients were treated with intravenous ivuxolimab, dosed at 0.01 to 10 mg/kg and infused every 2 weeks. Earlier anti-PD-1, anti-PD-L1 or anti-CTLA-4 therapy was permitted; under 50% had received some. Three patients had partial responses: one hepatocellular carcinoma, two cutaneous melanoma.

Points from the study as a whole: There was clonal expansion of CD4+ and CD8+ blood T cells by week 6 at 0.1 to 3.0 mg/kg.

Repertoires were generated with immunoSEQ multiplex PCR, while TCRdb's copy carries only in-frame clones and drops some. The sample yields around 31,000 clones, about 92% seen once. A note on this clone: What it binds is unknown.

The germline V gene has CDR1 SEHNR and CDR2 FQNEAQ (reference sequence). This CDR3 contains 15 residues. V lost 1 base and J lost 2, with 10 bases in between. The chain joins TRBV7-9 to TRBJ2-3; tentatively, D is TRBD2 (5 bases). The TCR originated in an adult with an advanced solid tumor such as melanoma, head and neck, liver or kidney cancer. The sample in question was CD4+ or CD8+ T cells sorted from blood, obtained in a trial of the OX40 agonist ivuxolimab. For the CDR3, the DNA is TGTGCCAGCAGCTTAGTCCCGGGATCCACAGATACGCAGTATTTT. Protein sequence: CASSLVPGSTDTQYF.